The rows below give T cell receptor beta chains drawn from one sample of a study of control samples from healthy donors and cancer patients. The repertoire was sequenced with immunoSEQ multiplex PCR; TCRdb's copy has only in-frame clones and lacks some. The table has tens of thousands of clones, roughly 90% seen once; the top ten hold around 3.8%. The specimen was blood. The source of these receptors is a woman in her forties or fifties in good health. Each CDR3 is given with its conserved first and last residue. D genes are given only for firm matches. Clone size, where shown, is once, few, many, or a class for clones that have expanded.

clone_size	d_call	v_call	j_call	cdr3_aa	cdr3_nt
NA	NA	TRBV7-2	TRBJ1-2	CASSLELTARYGYTF	TGTGCCAGCAGCTTAGAATTGACAGCCCGCTATGGCTACACCTTC
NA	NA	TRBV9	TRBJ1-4	CASSPRRDPNEKLFF	TGTGCCAGCAGCCCTCGACGCGACCCGAATGAAAAACTGTTTTTT
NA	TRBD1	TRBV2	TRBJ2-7	CASGTGGGEQYF	TGTGCCAGCGGGACAGGGGGTGGTGAGCAGTACTTC
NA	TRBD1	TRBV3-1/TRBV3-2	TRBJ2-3	CASSQSLPGTGADTQYF	TGTGCCAGCAGCCAATCTCTCCCCGGGACAGGGGCAGATACGCAGTATTTT
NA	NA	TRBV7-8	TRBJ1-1	CASSSKQGGSTEAFF	TGTGCCAGCAGCTCAAAACAGGGTGGTTCGACTGAAGCTTTCTTT
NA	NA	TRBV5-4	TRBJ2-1	CASSLGWTDITNEQFF	TGTGCCAGCAGCTTGGGTTGGACAGACATTACCAATGAGCAGTTCTTC
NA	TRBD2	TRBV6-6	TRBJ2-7	CASSYSKLAGREQYF	TGTGCCAGCAGTTACTCGAAACTAGCGGGACGGGAGCAGTACTTC
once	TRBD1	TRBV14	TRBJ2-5	CASSQDRGRLGQETQYF	TGTGCCAGCAGCCAAGACAGGGGGCGCTTAGGACAAGAGACCCAGTACTTC
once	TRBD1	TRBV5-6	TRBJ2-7	CASSGQGSAYEQYF	TGTGCCAGCAGCGGACAGGGGTCAGCCTACGAGCAGTACTTC
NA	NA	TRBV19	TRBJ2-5	CASSIGTSPSQETQYF	TGTGCCAGTAGTATTGGAACCTCCCCCTCTCAAGAGACCCAGTACTTC
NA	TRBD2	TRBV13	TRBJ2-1	CASSLVGETSGYNEQFF	TGTGCCAGCAGCTTAGTGGGGGAGACTAGCGGATACAATGAGCAGTTCTTC
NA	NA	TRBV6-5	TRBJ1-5	CASSSGIGQPQHF	TGTGCCAGCAGTTCAGGGATCGGTCAGCCCCAGCATTTT
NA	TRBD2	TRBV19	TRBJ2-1	CASTPFPGGSYNEQFF	TGTGCCAGTACCCCTTTTCCGGGAGGCTCCTACAATGAGCAGTTCTTC
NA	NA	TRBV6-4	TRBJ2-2	CASSDGTGELFF	TGTGCCAGCAGTGACGGGACCGGGGAGCTGTTTTTT
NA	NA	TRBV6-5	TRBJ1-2	CASSYSAGAYGYTF	TGTGCCAGCAGTTACTCGGCAGGGGCGTATGGCTACACCTTC
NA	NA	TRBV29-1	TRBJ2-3	CSVDRASTDTQYF	TGCAGCGTAGACAGAGCTAGCACAGATACGCAGTATTTT
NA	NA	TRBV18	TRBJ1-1	CASSPPRVPGLTTEAFF	TGTGCCAGCTCACCACCCAGAGTTCCCGGGCTGACCACTGAAGCTTTCTTT
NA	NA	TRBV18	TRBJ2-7	CASSPRRTTNYEQYF	TGTGCCAGCTCACCTCGTAGGACTACCAACTACGAGCAGTACTTC
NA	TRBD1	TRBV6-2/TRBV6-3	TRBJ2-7	CASSSRQGALSYEQYF	TGTGCCAGCAGCTCAAGGCAGGGGGCCCTCTCCTACGAGCAGTACTTC
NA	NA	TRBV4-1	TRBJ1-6	CASSQDFRGPNSPLHF	TGCGCCAGCAGCCAAGATTTCCGGGGGCCTAATTCACCCCTCCACTTT
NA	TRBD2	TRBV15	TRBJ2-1	CATSRDKLAGNEQFF	TGTGCCACCAGCAGAGATAAACTAGCGGGGAATGAGCAGTTCTTC
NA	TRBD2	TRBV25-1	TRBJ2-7	CASSEAGEYEQYF	TGTGCCAGCAGTGAAGCGGGAGAATACGAGCAGTACTTC
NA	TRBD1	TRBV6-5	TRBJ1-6	CASSWTGGYNSPLHF	TGTGCCAGCAGTTGGACAGGGGGTTATAATTCACCCCTCCACTTT
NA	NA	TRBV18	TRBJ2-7	CASSPRQLEGEQYF	TGTGCCAGCTCACCAAGACAGCTAGAGGGTGAGCAGTACTTC
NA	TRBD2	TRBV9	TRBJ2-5	CASSVAGGIQETQYF	TGTGCCAGCAGCGTAGCGGGAGGGATACAAGAGACCCAGTACTTC
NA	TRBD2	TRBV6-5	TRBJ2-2	CASRPSGMSGELFF	TGTGCCAGCAGACCTAGCGGGATGAGCGGGGAGCTGTTTTTT
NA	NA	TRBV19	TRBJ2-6	CASRGISGANVLTF	TGTGCCAGTAGGGGGATTTCAGGGGCCAACGTCCTGACTTTC
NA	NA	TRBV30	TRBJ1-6	CAWSDWTPYNSPLHF	TGTGCCTGGAGTGATTGGACACCCTATAATTCACCCCTCCACTTT
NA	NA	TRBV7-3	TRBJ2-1	CASSLVAYNEQFF	TGTGCCAGCAGCTTAGTCGCCTACAATGAGCAGTTCTTC
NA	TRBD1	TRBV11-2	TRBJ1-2	CASSFEQGGTGALNYGYTF	TGTGCCAGCAGCTTCGAACAGGGCGGGACAGGGGCCCTTAACTATGGCTACACCTTC
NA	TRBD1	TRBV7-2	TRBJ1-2	CASSTGAGYTF	TGTGCCAGCAGCACAGGGGCTGGCTACACCTTC